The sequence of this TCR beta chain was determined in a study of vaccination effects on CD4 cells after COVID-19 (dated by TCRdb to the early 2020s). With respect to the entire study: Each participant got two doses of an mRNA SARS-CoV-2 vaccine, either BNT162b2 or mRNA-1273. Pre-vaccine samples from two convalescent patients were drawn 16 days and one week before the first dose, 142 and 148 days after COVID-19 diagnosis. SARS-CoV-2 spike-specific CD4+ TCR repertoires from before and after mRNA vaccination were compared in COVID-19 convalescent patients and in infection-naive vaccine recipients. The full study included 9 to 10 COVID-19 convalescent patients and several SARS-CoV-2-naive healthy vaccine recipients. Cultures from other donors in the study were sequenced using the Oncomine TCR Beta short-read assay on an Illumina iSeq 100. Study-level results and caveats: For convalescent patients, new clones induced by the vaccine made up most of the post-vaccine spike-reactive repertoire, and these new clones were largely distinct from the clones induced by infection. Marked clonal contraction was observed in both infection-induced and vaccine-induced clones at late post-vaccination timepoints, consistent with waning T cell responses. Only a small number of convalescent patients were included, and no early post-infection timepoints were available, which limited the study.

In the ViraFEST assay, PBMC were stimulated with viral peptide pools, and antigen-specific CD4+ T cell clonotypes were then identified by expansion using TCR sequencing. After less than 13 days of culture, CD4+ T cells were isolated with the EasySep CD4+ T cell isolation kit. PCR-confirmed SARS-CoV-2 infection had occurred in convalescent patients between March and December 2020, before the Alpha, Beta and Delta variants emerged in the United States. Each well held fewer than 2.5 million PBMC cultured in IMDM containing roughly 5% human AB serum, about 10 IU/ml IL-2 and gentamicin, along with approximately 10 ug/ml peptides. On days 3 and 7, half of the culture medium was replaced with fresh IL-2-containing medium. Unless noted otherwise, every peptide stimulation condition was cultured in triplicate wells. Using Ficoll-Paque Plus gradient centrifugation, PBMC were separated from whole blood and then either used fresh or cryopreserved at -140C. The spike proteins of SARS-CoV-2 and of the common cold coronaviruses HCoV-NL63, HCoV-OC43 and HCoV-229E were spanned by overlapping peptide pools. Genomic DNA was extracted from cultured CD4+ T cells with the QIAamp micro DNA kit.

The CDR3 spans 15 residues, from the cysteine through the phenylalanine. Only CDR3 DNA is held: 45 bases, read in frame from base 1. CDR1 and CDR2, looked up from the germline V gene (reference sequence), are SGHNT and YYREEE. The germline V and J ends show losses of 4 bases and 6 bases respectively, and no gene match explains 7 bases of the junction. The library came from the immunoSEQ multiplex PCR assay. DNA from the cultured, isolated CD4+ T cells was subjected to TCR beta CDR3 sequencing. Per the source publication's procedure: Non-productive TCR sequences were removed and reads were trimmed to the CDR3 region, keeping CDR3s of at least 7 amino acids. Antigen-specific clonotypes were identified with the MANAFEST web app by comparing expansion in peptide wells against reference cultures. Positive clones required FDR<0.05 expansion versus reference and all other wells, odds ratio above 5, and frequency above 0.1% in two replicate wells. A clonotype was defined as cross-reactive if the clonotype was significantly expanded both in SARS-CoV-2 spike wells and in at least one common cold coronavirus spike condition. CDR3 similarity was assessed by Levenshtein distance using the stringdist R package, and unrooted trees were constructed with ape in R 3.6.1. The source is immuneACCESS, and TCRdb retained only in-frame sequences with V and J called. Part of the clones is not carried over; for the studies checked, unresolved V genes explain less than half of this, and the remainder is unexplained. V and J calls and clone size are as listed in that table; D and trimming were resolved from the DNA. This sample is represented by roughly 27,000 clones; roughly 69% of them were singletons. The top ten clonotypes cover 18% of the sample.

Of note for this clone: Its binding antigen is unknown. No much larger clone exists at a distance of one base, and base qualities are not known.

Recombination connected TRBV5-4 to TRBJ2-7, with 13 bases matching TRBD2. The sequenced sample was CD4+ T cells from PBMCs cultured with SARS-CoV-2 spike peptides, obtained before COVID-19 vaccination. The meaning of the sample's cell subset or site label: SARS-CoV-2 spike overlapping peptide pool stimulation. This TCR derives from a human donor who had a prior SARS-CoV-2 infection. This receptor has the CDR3 CASSVSGLAGSEQYF. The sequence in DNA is TGTGCCAGCAGCGTGTCGGGACTAGCGGGATCCGAGCAGTACTTC.